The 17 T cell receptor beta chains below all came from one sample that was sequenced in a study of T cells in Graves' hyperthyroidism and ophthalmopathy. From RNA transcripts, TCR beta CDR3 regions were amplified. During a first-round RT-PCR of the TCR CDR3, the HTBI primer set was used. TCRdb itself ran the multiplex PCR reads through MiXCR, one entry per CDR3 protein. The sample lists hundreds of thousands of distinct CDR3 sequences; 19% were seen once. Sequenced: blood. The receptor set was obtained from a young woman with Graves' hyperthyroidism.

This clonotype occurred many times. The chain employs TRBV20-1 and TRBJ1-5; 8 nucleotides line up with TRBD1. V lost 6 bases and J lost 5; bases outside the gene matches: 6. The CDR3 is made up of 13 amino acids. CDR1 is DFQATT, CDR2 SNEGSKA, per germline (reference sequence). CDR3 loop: CSAGQGPDQPQHF. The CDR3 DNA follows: TGCAGTGCCGGACAGGGACCGGATCAGCCCCAGCATTTT.

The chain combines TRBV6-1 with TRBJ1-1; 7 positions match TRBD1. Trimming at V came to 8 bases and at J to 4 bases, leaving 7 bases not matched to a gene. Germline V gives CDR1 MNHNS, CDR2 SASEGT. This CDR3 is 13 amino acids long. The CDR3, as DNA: TGTGCCAGCGGCGGGACAGCAGTCACTGAAGCTTTCTTT. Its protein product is CASGGTAVTEAFF.

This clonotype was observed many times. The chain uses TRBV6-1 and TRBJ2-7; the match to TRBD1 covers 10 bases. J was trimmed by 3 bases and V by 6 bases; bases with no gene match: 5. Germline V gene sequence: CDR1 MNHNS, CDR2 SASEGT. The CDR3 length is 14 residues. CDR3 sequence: CASRKGQGIYEQYF. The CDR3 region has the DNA TGTGCCAGCAGAAAGGGACAGGGGATCTACGAGCAGTACTTC.

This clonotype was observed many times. DNA of the CDR3: TGTGCCAGCAGCTTAGATGGGATCGGCTACGAGCAGTACTTC. It specifies CASSLDGIGYEQYF. This chain joins TRBV7-9 and TRBJ2-7; D ambiguous. This CDR3 is 14 amino acids long. The ends were cut back, 1 base at V and 3 bases at J, with 10 bases in the middle. The germline V gene has CDR1 SEHNR and CDR2 FQNEAQ (reference sequence).

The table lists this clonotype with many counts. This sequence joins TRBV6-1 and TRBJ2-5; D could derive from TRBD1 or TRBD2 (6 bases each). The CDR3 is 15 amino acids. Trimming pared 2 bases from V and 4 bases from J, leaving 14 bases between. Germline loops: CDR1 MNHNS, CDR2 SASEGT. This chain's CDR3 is CASSESRGVGETQYF. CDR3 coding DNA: TGTGCCAGCAGTGAAAGTAGGGGGGTAGGAGAGACCCAGTACTTC.

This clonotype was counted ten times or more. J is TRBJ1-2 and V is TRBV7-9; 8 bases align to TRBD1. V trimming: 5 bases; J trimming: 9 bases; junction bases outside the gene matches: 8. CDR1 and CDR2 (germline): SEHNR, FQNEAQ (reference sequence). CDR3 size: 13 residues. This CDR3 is CASSPAGQVSYTF. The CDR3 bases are TGTGCCAGCAGCCCCGCGGGACAGGTCAGCTACACCTTC.

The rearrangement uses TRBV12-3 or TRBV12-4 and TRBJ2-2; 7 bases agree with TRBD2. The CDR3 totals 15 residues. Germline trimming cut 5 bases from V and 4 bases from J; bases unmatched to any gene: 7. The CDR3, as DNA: TGTGCCAGCAGTCGAAGCGGGGCGGGCACCGGGGAGCTGTTTTTT. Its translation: CASSRSGAGTGELFF.

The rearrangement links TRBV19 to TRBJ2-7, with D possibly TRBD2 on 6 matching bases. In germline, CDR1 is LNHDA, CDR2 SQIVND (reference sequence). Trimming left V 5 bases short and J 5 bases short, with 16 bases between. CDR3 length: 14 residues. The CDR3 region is CASSPRRGTDEQYF. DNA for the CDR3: TGTGCCAGTAGTCCGAGGCGGGGTACCGACGAGCAGTACTTC.

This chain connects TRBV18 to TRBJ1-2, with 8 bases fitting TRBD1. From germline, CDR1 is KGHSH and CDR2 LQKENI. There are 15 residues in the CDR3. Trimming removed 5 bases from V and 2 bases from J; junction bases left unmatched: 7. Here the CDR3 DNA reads TGTGCCAGCTCAGCGTATGGACAGGGAAACTATGGCTACACCTTC. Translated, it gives CASSAYGQGNYGYTF. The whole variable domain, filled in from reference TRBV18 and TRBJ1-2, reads NAGVMQNPRHLVRRRGQEARLRCSPMKGHSHVYWYRQLPEEGLKFMVYLQKENIIDESGMPKERFSAEFPKEGPSILRIQQVVRGDSAAYFCASSAYGQGNYGYTFGSGTRLTVV.

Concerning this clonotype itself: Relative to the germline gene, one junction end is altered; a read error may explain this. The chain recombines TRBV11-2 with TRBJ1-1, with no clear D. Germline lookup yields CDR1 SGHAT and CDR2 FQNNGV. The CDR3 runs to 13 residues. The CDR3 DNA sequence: TGTGCCAGCAGCTTAGAAAGAAGCACTGAAGCTTCCTTT. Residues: CASSLERSTEASF.

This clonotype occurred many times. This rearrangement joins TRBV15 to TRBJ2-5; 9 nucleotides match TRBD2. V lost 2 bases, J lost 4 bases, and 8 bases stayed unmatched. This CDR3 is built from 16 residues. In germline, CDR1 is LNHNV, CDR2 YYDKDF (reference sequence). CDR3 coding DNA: TGTGCCACCAGCAGAAAAGGACTAGCGTCATTAGAGACCCAGTACTTC. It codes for CATSRKGLASLETQYF. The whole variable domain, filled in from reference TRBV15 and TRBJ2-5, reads DAMVIQNPRYQVTQFGKPVTLSCSQTLNHNVMYWYQQKSSQAPKLLFHYYDKDFNNEADTPDNFQSRRPNTSFCFLDIRSPGLGDTAMYLCATSRKGLASLETQYFGPGTRLLVL.

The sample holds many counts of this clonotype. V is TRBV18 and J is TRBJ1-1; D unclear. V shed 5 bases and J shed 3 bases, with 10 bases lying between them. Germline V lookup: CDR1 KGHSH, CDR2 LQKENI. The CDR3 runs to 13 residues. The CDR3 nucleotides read TGTGCCAGCTCATGGCAGACGGACACTGAAGCTTTCTTT. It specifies CASSWQTDTEAFF.

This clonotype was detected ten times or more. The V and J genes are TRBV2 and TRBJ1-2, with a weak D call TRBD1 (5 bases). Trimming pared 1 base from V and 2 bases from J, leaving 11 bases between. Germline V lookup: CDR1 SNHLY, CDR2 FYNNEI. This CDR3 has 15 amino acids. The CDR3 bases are TGTGCCAGCAGTGAAGGGTACAGGACCAACTATGGCTACACCTTC. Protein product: CASSEGYRTNYGYTF.

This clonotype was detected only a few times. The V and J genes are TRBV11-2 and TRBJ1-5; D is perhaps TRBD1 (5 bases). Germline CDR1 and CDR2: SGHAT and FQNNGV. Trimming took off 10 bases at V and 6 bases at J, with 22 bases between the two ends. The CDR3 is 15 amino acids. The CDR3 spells CAISPGGGGGQPQHF. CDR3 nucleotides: TGTGCCATCAGTCCTGGTGGGGGTGGAGGTCAGCCCCAGCATTTT. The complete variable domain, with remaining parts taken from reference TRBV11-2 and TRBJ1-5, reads EAGVAQSPRYKIIEKRQSVAFWCNPISGHATLYWYQQILGQGPKLLIQFQNNGVVDDSQLPKDRFSAERLKGVDSTLKIQPAKLEDSAVYLCAISPGGGGGQPQHFGDGTRLSIL.

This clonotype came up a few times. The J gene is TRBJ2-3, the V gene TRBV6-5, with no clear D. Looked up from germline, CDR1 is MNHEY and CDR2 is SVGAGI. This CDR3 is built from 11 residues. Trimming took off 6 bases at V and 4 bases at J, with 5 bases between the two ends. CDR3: CASRNSDTQYF. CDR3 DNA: TGTGCCAGCAGAAACTCAGATACGCAGTATTTT.

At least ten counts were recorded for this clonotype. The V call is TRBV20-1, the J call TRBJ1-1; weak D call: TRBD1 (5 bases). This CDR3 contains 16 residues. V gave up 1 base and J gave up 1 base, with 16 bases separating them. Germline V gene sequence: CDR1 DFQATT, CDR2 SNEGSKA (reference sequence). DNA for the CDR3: TGCAGTGCTAGAGTCGGCGGGGCACGGGGGAACACTGAAGCTTTCTTT. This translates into CSARVGGARGNTEAFF.

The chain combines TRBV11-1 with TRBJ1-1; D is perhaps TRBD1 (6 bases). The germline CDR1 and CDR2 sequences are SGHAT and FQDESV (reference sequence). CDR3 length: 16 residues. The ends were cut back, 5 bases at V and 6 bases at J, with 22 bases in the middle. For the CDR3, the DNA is TGTGCCAGCAGCCACGAGATAATAGTGGGGGGCGCTGAAGCTTTCTTT. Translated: CASSHEIIVGGAEAFF.